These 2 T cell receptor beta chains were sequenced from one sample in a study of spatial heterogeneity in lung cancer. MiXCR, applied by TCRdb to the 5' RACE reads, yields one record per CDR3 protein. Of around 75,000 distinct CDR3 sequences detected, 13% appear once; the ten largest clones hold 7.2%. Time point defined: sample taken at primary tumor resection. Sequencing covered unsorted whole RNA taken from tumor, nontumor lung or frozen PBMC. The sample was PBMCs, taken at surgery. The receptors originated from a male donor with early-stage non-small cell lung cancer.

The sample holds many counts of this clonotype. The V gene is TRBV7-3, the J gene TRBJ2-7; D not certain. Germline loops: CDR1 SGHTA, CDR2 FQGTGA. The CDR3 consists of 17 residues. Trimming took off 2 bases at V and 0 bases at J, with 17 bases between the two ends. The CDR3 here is CASSLGPPGSGSYEQYF. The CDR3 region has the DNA TGTGCCAGCAGCTTAGGCCCCCCAGGATCAGGCTCCTACGAGCAGTACTTC.

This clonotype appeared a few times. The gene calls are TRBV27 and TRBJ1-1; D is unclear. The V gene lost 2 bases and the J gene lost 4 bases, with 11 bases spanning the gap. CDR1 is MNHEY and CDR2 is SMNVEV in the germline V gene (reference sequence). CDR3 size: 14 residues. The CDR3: CASSLERTGTEAFF. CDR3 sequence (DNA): TGTGCCAGCAGTTTAGAAAGGACCGGCACTGAAGCTTTCTTT.